Following are 27 T cell receptor beta chains from one sample sequenced in a study of cytomegalovirus exposure and HLA in healthy donors. A multiplex PCR was run with 60 Vbeta primers and 13 Jbeta primers. Assay used: immunoSEQ multiplex PCR; TCRdb lists only in-frame clones, some missing. Of about 140,000 clones listed, roughly four fifths are singletons. Specimen: PBMCs. All receptors derive from a young man in good health and CMV-seropositive.

This chain links TRBV27 with TRBJ2-7; 11 nucleotides line up with TRBD1. This CDR3 region has 16 residues. V dropped 2 bases and J dropped 5; count of bases not matched to a gene: 8. CDR1 and CDR2 (germline): MNHEY, SMNVEV (reference sequence). This chain's CDR3 is CASSLQGQGVAHEQYF. CDR3 nucleotides: TGTGCCAGCAGTTTACAGGGACAGGGGGTGGCCCACGAGCAGTACTTC.

This chain joins TRBV19 and TRBJ2-7, with D perhaps TRBD2 (5 bases). The CDR3 is 14 amino acids. The V gene lost 1 base and the J gene lost 5 bases, with 12 bases spanning the gap. CDR1 LNHDA and CDR2 SQIVND come from the germline V gene (reference sequence). CDR3 DNA: TGTGCCAGTAGTATAGTTGCTACTAGAAACGAGCAGTACTTC. Its protein is CASSIVATRNEQYF.

The chain links TRBV7-8 to TRBJ2-1; 7 nucleotides align to TRBD1. The CDR3 extends over 17 amino acids. V lost 0 bases and J lost 0; bases outside the gene matches: 5. CDR1 SGHVS and CDR2 FQNEAQ come from the germline V gene. The CDR3 region has the DNA TGTGCCAGCAGCTTAGCGATTCGGACAGGCTCCTACAATGAGCAGTTCTTC. Translating gives CASSLAIRTGSYNEQFF. The whole variable domain, remainder taken from reference TRBV7-8 and TRBJ2-1, is GAGVSQSPRYKVAKRGQDVALRCDPISGHVSLFWYQQALGQGPEFLTYFQNEAQLDKSGLPSDRFFAERPEGSVSTLKIQRTQQEDSAVYLCASSLAIRTGSYNEQFFGPGTRLTVL.

This chain joins TRBV7-6 and TRBJ1-4, with 9 bases aligning to TRBD1. Germline V gene sequence: CDR1 SGHVS, CDR2 FNYEAQ. The junction had 8 bases not matched to a gene; V was cut back by 5 bases and J by 7 bases. This CDR3 is built from 15 residues. The CDR3 DNA reads as TGTGCCAGCAGCGCAGTACAGGGGGCTGGTGAAAAACTGTTTTTT. This sequence encodes CASSAVQGAGEKLFF.

This chain uses TRBV2 with TRBJ1-4; 8 bases agree with TRBD1. This CDR3 region has 15 residues. The V gene's germline CDR1 is SNHLY and CDR2 FYNNEI. The V segment lost 5 bases and the J segment 3 bases; nucleotides outside the gene matches: 5. The chain's CDR3 is CASSRQGASNEKLFF. For the CDR3, the DNA is TGTGCCAGCAGTCGCCAGGGGGCCTCTAATGAAAAACTGTTTTTT.

The chain is built from TRBV27 and TRBJ2-7; 8 positions agree with TRBD2. Trimming removed 5 bases from V and 3 bases from J; junction bases left unmatched: 12. This CDR3 spans 16 amino acids. Germline CDR1 reads MNHEY; CDR2 reads SMNVEV (reference sequence). The CDR3 nucleotides are TGTGCCAGCAGTCCGCAACCGGGACTAGGGGGCTACGAGCAGTACTTC. Translating gives CASSPQPGLGGYEQYF.

The chain joins TRBV5-1 to TRBJ1-5; TRBD1 agrees at 8 bases. Per germline, CDR1 SGHRS and CDR2 YFSETQ. The ends lost 3 bases at V and 7 bases at J; junction bases unmatched: 6. The CDR3 totals 14 residues. For the CDR3, the DNA is TGCGCCAGCAGCTCCGGACAGGGAGGACAGCCCCAGCATTTT. Its translation: CASSSGQGGQPQHF.

This clone was found once. The chain carries TRBV28 and TRBJ2-1; D may be TRBD2 (6 bases). The CDR3 has 14 amino acids. V gave up 5 bases and J gave up 10 bases, with 18 bases separating them. Germline V gene data show CDR1 as MDHEN and CDR2 as SYDVKM. The CDR3 sequence is CASSPIALAGEQFF. CDR3 nucleotide sequence: TGTGCCAGCAGTCCCATAGCGCTGGCGGGGGAGCAGTTCTTC.

The chain joins TRBV6-6 to TRBJ2-7; 7 nucleotides match TRBD2. The junction had 6 bases not matched to a gene; V was cut back by 0 bases and J by 1 base. CDR3 length equals 16 residues. Germline CDR1 MNHNY, CDR2 SVGAGI (reference sequence). Here the CDR3 DNA reads TGTGCCAGCAGTTACTCGAGCGGGACTTTGTCCTACGAGCAGTACTTC. Amino acid sequence: CASSYSSGTLSYEQYF.

This sequence joins TRBV9 and TRBJ2-3; TRBD2 might be the D (6 bases). This CDR3 comprises 15 residues. In germline, CDR1 is SGDLS, CDR2 YYNGEE. V gave up 0 bases and J gave up 4 bases, with 12 bases separating them. DNA of the CDR3: TGTGCCAGCAGCGTAGCTGGGGGGTGGTCAGATACGCAGTATTTT. It is translated as CASSVAGGWSDTQYF. The whole variable domain, filled in from reference TRBV9 and TRBJ2-3, reads DSGVTQTPKHLITATGQRVTLRCSPRSGDLSVYWYQQSLDQGLQFLIQYYNGEERAKGNILERFSAQQFPDLHSELNLSSLELGDSALYFCASSVAGGWSDTQYFGPGTRLTVL.

The V call is TRBV5-5, the J call TRBJ1-2; TRBD1 matches 7 bases. Per the germline V gene, CDR1 is SGHKS and CDR2 is YYEKEE (reference sequence). After removal of 2 bases from V and 8 bases from J, the junction contained 9 bases not matched to a gene. This CDR3 region has 14 residues. CDR3 in amino acids: CASSFSATGEGYTF. The CDR3 DNA reads as TGTGCCAGCAGCTTCAGTGCTACAGGGGAAGGCTACACCTTC.

V usage is TRBV11-2 and J usage is TRBJ1-1; D is unresolved. The ends were cut back, 3 bases at V and 0 bases at J, with 5 bases in the middle. The CDR3 loop spans 13 amino acids. Per germline, CDR1 SGHAT and CDR2 FQNNGV. The CDR3 region is CASSFIMNTEAFF. CDR3 nucleotide sequence: TGTGCCAGCAGCTTCATCATGAACACTGAAGCTTTCTTT.

This clone was seen a few times. The chain uses TRBV28 and TRBJ1-3; a possible D gene is TRBD1 (5 bases). This CDR3 region has 16 residues. From germline, CDR1 is MDHEN and CDR2 SYDVKM. Trimming removed 6 bases from V and 3 bases from J, with 18 bases in between. For the CDR3, the DNA is TGTGCCAGCAGGGTACCGGGACTAAGAGGTGGAAACACCATATATTTT. The encoded protein is CASRVPGLRGGNTIYF.

V gene TRBV30 combines with J gene TRBJ2-7, with 8 bases lining up with TRBD2. The V and J ends lost 3 bases and 0 bases, in that order; junction bases with no gene match: 4. Germline lookup yields CDR1 GTSNPN and CDR2 SVGIG (reference sequence). The CDR3 covers 14 residues. CDR3 region: CAWRTGGYSYEQYF. The DNA of the CDR3 is TGTGCCTGGAGGACGGGGGGGTACTCCTACGAGCAGTACTTC. The variable domain in full, completed from reference TRBV30 and TRBJ2-7, reads SQTIHQWPATLVQPVGSPLSLECTVEGTSNPNLYWYRQAAGRGLQLLFYSVGIGQISSEVPQNLSASRPQDRQFILSSKKLLLSDSGFYLCAWRTGGYSYEQYFGPGTRLTVT.

This clone is a singleton in its sample. The V call is TRBV19, the J call TRBJ1-2; TRBD1 is a possible D gene (6 bases). The CDR3 spans 15 residues. V was trimmed by 4 bases and J by 6 bases, leaving 18 bases between them. From germline, CDR1 is LNHDA and CDR2 SQIVND (reference sequence). The CDR3 bases are TGTGCCAGTAGTACTTCCTCCCTGACAGGAGATGGCTACACCTTC. Amino acid sequence: CASSTSSLTGDGYTF. Full variable domain (missing parts from reference TRBV19 and TRBJ1-2): DGGITQSPKYLFRKEGQNVTLSCEQNLNHDAMYWYRQDPGQGLRLIYYSQIVNDFQKGDIAEGYSVSREKKESFPLTVTSAQKNPTAFYLCASSTSSLTGDGYTFGSGTRLTVV.

This clone was observed once. The genes are TRBV7-8 and TRBJ1-1; D is uncertain. V was clipped by 6 bases and J by 1 base, with 3 bases between them. The germline V gene has CDR1 SGHVS and CDR2 FQNEAQ. The length of the CDR3 is 11 residues. The CDR3, as DNA: TGTGCCAGCAGGAGGAACACTGAAGCTTTCTTT. This sequence encodes CASRRNTEAFF.

The table lists this clone with a count of one. The J gene is TRBJ1-2, the V gene TRBV30; 7 nucleotides line up with TRBD1. The CDR3 extends over 14 amino acids. J gave up 8 bases and V 3 bases, and 12 bases lay outside the gene matches. The germline V gene encodes CDR1 GTSNPN and CDR2 SVGIG (reference sequence). The chain's CDR3 is CAWRSPGGTGGYTF. CDR3 nucleotide sequence: TGTGCCTGGAGATCCCCAGGGGGAACTGGCGGCTACACCTTC.

This clone occurred a few times. The chain links TRBV28 to TRBJ2-7, with D possibly TRBD2 on 6 matching bases. Trimming took 1 base from V and 5 from J, leaving 18 bases between them. The germline CDR1 and CDR2 sequences are MDHEN and SYDVKM. CDR3 length equals 16 residues. The CDR3 reads CASSLSPYEEGNEQYF. The CDR3 DNA follows: TGTGCCAGCAGTTTATCCCCATACGAGGAGGGCAACGAGCAGTACTTC.

V and J are TRBV5-4 and TRBJ2-7, with D uncertain. The CDR3 is made up of 14 amino acids. Germline V CDR1 and CDR2: SGHNT, YYREEE (reference sequence). V was clipped by 0 bases and J by 3 bases, with 10 bases between them. The CDR3 DNA is TGTGCCAGCAGCTTGGCTGGAGTGCGCTACGAGCAGTACTTC. Protein: CASSLAGVRYEQYF.

The chain couples TRBV6-1 to TRBJ1-2, with unresolved D. Germline V gives CDR1 MNHNS, CDR2 SASEGT. V lost 2 bases and J 6 bases, leaving 13 bases between the germline ends. There are 14 residues in the CDR3. In DNA, the CDR3 is TGTGCCAGCAGTGAAAAACTCGGGATTGATGGCTACACCTTC. Translation gives CASSEKLGIDGYTF.

The chain links TRBV6-4 to TRBJ2-7; no clear D gene. This CDR3 is 13 amino acids long. Trimming took off 6 bases at V and 6 bases at J, with 15 bases between the two ends. Looked up from germline, CDR1 is MRHNA and CDR2 is SNTAGT. In DNA, the CDR3 is TGTGCCAGCAGCGACCTTCCGGGTTCCGAGCAGTACTTC. The encoded protein is CASSDLPGSEQYF.

This chain joins TRBV5-4 and TRBJ1-3, with 8 bases that match TRBD1. The CDR3 spans 17 residues. Trimming at V came to 3 bases and at J to 3 bases, leaving 11 bases not matched to a gene. Germline CDR1 and CDR2: SGHNT and YYREEE (reference sequence). The CDR3 DNA is TGTGCCAGCAGCTCCGGACAGGGCGAAAGGGTTGGAAACACCATATATTTT. It encodes CASSSGQGERVGNTIYF. The full variable domain, its missing parts supplied by reference TRBV5-4 and TRBJ1-3, is ETGVTQSPTHLIKTRGQQVTLRCSSQSGHNTVSWYQQALGQGPQFIFQYYREEENGRGNFPPRFSGLQFPNYSSELNVNALELDDSALYLCASSSGQGERVGNTIYFGEGSWLTVV.

In regard to this clone: The sample has other DNA sequences that encode this CDR3 too. The chain links TRBV7-9 to TRBJ1-5; perhaps TRBD1 as D (6 bases). Germline loops: CDR1 SEHNR, CDR2 FQNEAQ (reference sequence). The CDR3 is made up of 13 amino acids. Deletions cut 3 bases from V and 6 bases from J, with 9 bases between. The CDR3: CASSFQGSQPQHF. The CDR3 nucleotides read TGTGCCAGCAGCTTTCAGGGGAGTCAGCCCCAGCATTTT. Looking up the rest from reference TRBV7-9 and TRBJ1-5 gives the full variable domain: DTGVSQNPRHKITKRGQNVTFRCDPISEHNRLYWYRQTLGQGPEFLTYFQNEAQLEKSRLLSDRFSAERPKGSFSTLEIQRTEQGDSAMYLCASSFQGSQPQHFGDGTRLSIL.

This clone was counted only a few times. V usage is TRBV27 and J usage is TRBJ2-3; TRBD2 matches at 9 bases. Germline V CDR1 and CDR2: MNHEY, SMNVEV (reference sequence). The junction had 6 bases not matched to a gene; V was cut back by 1 base and J by 4 bases. CDR3 length: 16 residues. In nucleotides, the CDR3 is TGTGCCAGCAGTTTATTGGTAGCGGGAGTAGCAGATACGCAGTATTTT. The encoded protein is CASSLLVAGVADTQYF.

This clone turned up a few times. The gene calls are TRBV2 and TRBJ2-1, with D tentatively TRBD2 (7 bases). CDR1 SNHLY and CDR2 FYNNEI come from the germline V gene. V was cut by 2 bases and J by 0 bases, with 8 bases left in between. This CDR3 is built from 15 residues. The CDR3 region is CASSERGASYNEQFF. CDR3 nucleotides: TGTGCCAGCAGTGAACGGGGGGCCTCCTACAATGAGCAGTTCTTC. Full variable domain (remainder filled in from reference TRBV2 and TRBJ2-1): EPEVTQTPSHQVTQMGQEVILRCVPISNHLYFYWYRQILGQKVEFLVSFYNNEISEKSEIFDDQFSVERPDGSNFTLKIRSTKLEDSAMYFCASSERGASYNEQFFGPGTRLTVL.

The genes are TRBV6-6 and TRBJ2-5, with D unresolved. Germline-derived CDR1 and CDR2 are MNHNY and SVGAGI (reference sequence). The CDR3 covers 16 residues. Trimming took off 2 bases at V and 1 base at J, with 14 bases between the two ends. The CDR3 spells CASSYPLPSRQETQYF. The CDR3, as DNA: TGTGCCAGCAGTTACCCGCTCCCTTCGCGCCAAGAGACCCAGTACTTC.

This rearrangement joins TRBV7-8 to TRBJ1-3; D ambiguous. Per germline, CDR1 SGHVS and CDR2 FQNEAQ. The V end lost 1 base, the J end lost 4 bases, and 14 bases lay between the germline ends. This CDR3 is built from 16 residues. The CDR3 here is CASSLEEGSKGNTIYF. The CDR3 DNA is TGTGCCAGCAGCTTAGAGGAGGGATCGAAGGGAAACACCATATATTTT.